Listed below are T cell receptor beta chains from one sample, sequenced in a study of spatial heterogeneity in lung cancer. MiXCR, run by TCRdb on the 5' RACE reads, gives a single entry per CDR3 protein. The table lists tens of thousands of distinct CDR3 sequences, 8% of them singletons, with 6.8% in the top ten. The material was PBMCs, obtained at surgery. These receptors came from a male donor with early-stage non-small cell lung cancer. The CDR3 runs from the conserved cysteine through the conserved F or W. Fields, in order: D gene, J gene, clone size, V gene, CDR3 DNA, CDR3 protein. D genes are given only for firm matches. Size values are once, few and many counts, or a class for expanded clones, and some rows have none.

.	TRBJ2-2	few	TRBV4-2	TGTGCCAGCAGCCAAGCCGGGAGAGGAACCGGGGAGCTGTTTTTT	CASSQAGRGTGELFF
TRBD1	TRBJ1-1	many	TRBV6-6	TGTGCCAGCAGTTCCGGACAGGGGGTTCTGAACACTGAAGCTTTCTTT	CASSSGQGVLNTEAFF
.	TRBJ1-3	many	TRBV7-9	TGTGCCAGCAGCTTATTGGGGGAAGGGACGTCTGGAAACACCATATATTTT	CASSLLGEGTSGNTIYF
.	TRBJ2-3	few	TRBV5-4	TGTGCCAGCAGCTTAGGACAGAGAGCAGATACGCAGTATTTT	CASSLGQRADTQYF
.	TRBJ2-7	many	TRBV20-1	TGCAGTGCTAGGGGAGTAGCGGACACCTACGAGCAGTACTTC	CSARGVADTYEQYF
.	TRBJ2-3	many	TRBV12-5	TGTGCTAGTGCCGGCCGCACAGATACGCAGTATTTT	CASAGRTDTQYF
.	TRBJ2-2	.	TRBV5-1	TGCGCCAGCAGTGCACGTTGGGGGCGCGACACCGGGGAGCTGTTTTTT	CASSARWGRDTGELFF
TRBD2	TRBJ2-3	many	TRBV18	TGTGCCAGCTCACCCGGGACTAGCGGGAGCGGGACAGATACGCAGTATTTT	CASSPGTSGSGTDTQYF
.	TRBJ1-1	many	TRBV27	TGTGCCAGCAGTTTACGACAGTCGAACACTGAAGCTTTCTTT	CASSLRQSNTEAFF
.	TRBJ2-1	.	TRBV18	TGTGCCAGCTCACCGAGCGGCGGATTTGGGGGTGAGCAGTTCTTC	CASSPSGGFGGEQFF
.	TRBJ1-2	.	TRBV7-9	TGTGCCAGCAGCTTTACACCCTCGGGCCGGGGCTACACCTTC	CASSFTPSGRGYTF
.	TRBJ2-4	many	TRBV19	TGTGCCAGTAGTATCCAGGGGACTTTAGCCAAAAACATTCAGTACTTC	CASSIQGTLAKNIQYF
TRBD1	TRBJ1-4	many	TRBV20-1	TGCAGTGCTTCTCTCCCGACAGGGTTTAATGAAAAACTGTTTTTT	CSASLPTGFNEKLFF
TRBD2	TRBJ2-3	many	TRBV10-3	TGTGCCATCAGTGAAGGGACTAGCGCCCAGGATACGCAGTATTTT	CAISEGTSAQDTQYF
.	TRBJ2-7	few	TRBV5-1	TGCGCCAGCAGCCATGGACGGTCCTACGAGCAGTACTTC	CASSHGRSYEQYF
TRBD1	TRBJ1-6	many	TRBV27	TGTGCCAGCAGTTTACGGCCCGCTTGGGACAGCTCACCCCTCCACTTT	CASSLRPAWDSSPLHF
.	TRBJ1-2	.	TRBV6-5	TGTGCCAGCAGTTACTGGGGGGACGGCTACACCTTC	CASSYWGDGYTF
.	TRBJ2-7	.	TRBV6-5	TGTGCCAGTAGTCCCGACAATGGGGGCGAGCAGTACTTC	CASSPDNGGEQYF
.	TRBJ2-7	.	TRBV6-1	TGTGCCAGCAGTGAAATCCAAACCGGAGGCTACGAGCAGTACTTC	CASSEIQTGGYEQYF
.	TRBJ1-5	.	TRBV7-8	TGTGCCAGCAGCTTAGCACAGGGCAATCAGCCCCAGCATTTT	CASSLAQGNQPQHF
.	TRBJ1-2	many	TRBV30	TGTGCCTGGAGCAAGCCGGACCTCTCGGTGCATGGCTACACCTTC	CAWSKPDLSVHGYTF
TRBD1	TRBJ1-6	.	TRBV7-8	TGTGCCAGCAGCTCCTGGACAGGGATGAATTCACCCCTCCACTTT	CASSSWTGMNSPLHF
TRBD2	TRBJ2-2	.	TRBV9	TGTGCCAGCAGTCTCGGAGCGGGAGGGCCCTCCGGGGAGCTGTTTTTT	CASSLGAGGPSGELFF
.	TRBJ2-3	.	TRBV20-1	TGCAGTGCTAGAGAACCGGGCACAGATACGCAGTATTTT	CSAREPGTDTQYF
.	TRBJ2-1	.	TRBV4-1	TGCGCCAGCAGCCCAACTAGCATGCGTGAGCAGTTCTTC	CASSPTSMREQFF
.	TRBJ2-7	few	TRBV7-2	TGTGCCAGCAGCTTAAAGCAGGCCTACGAGCAGTACTTC	CASSLKQAYEQYF
.	TRBJ1-1	many	TRBV3-1	TGTGCCAGCAGCCAAGAAGGGGGGAACACTGAAGCTTTCTTT	CASSQEGGNTEAFF
TRBD1	TRBJ2-7	many	TRBV10-3	TGTGCCATCAGTCCTACAGGGGTAGGTTCCTACGAGCAGTACTTC	CAISPTGVGSYEQYF
.	TRBJ2-3	many	TRBV12-3/TRBV12-4	TGTGCCAGCAGTAAGACTGTGTCAGATACGCAGTATTTT	CASSKTVSDTQYF
TRBD1	TRBJ1-5	many	TRBV19	TGTGCCAGTAGTATTTTCGGGACAGGGGCCATCAACCAGCCCCAGCATTTT	CASSIFGTGAINQPQHF
TRBD1	TRBJ1-5	many	TRBV29-1	TGCAGCGTTACCCCTGACAGGGGGCGTCAGCCCCAGCATTTT	CSVTPDRGRQPQHF
TRBD1	TRBJ1-2	many	TRBV2	TGTGCCAGCAGGATGCGACAGGGGTCCCTCTATGGCTACACCTTC	CASRMRQGSLYGYTF
.	TRBJ2-2	many	TRBV5-1	TGCGCCAGCAGCTCCGCCGTAGGAGCGGATACCGGGGAGCTGTTTTTT	CASSSAVGADTGELFF
.	TRBJ2-5	few	TRBV6-5	TGTGCCAGCAGTCCGGGACCCCCAAACCAAGAGACCCAGTACTTC	CASSPGPPNQETQYF
TRBD2	TRBJ2-7	.	TRBV3-1	TGTGCCAGCAGCCAAGATCTTGCTAGCGGGATCCTCTCCTACGAGCAGTACTTC	CASSQDLASGILSYEQYF
.	TRBJ2-1	few	TRBV4-1	TGCGCCAGCAGCCATGTCCGGGAGAACAATGAGCAGTTCTTC	CASSHVRENNEQFF
TRBD1	TRBJ2-5	.	TRBV24-1	TGTGCCACCAGTCCTAGGGGGACAGCCCAAGAGACCCAGTACTTC	CATSPRGTAQETQYF